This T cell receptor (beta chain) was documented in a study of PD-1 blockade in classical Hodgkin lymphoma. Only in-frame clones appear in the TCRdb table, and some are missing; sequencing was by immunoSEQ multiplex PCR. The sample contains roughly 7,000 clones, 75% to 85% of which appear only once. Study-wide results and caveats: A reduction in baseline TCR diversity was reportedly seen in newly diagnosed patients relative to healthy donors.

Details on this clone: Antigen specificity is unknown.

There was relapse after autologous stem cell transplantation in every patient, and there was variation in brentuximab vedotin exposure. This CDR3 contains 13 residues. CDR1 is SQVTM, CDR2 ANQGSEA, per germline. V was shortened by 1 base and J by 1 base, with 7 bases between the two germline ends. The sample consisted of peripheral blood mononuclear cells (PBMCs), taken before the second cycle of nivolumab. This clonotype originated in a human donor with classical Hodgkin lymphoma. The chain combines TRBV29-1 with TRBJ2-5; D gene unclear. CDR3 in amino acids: CSVEGIFQETQYF. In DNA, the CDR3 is TGCAGCGTTGAAGGGATATTCCAAGAGACCCAGTACTTC.